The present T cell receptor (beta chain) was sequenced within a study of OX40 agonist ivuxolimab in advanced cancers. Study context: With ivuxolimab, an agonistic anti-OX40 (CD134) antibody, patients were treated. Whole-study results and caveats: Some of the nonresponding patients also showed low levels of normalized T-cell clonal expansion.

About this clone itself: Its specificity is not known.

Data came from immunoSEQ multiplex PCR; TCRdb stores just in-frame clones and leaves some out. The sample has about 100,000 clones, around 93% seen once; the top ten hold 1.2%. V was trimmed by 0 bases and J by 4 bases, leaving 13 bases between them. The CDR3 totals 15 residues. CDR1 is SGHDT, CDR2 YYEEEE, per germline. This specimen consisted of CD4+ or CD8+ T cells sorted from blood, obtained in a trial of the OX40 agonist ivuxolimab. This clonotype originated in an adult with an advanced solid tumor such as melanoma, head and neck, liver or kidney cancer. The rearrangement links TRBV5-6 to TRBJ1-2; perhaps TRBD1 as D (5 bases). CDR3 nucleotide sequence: TGTGCCAGCAGCTTGGATGGGAGACAGAGCTATGGCTACACCTTC. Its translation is CASSLDGRQSYGYTF.